Included here is one T cell receptor (beta chain) sequence, with context. This record belongs to a study of blood T cell repertoires in COVID-19. Overall study: The analysed material was cDNA or gDNA that came from T cells, B-cell-depleted T cells, or PBMCs.

In germline, CDR1 is SGHVS, CDR2 FNYEAQ. The CDR3 is made up of 13 amino acids. The V gene lost 0 bases and the J gene lost 6 bases, with 8 bases spanning the gap. Original methodology: Amplification with reference gene primers provided the estimates of nucleated cell counts. The method was immunoSEQ multiplex PCR; TCRdb's version includes in-frame clones alone and lacks a portion of them. D and trimming were read from the DNA, whereas the V and J calls and clone size are those reported in that table. The table has over 150,000 clones, approximately 81% seen once; the top ten hold around 8%. The chain employs TRBV7-6 and TRBJ1-2, with D possibly matching TRBD1 (5 bases). This sequence was found in a woman in her sixties or seventies with COVID-19, enrolled during active disease. Specimen: peripheral blood. As DNA, the CDR3 is TGTGCCAGCAGCTTAGCGCAGGGAAATGGCTACACCTTC. It encodes CASSLAQGNGYTF. The entire variable domain, with the rest obtained from reference TRBV7-6 and TRBJ1-2, is as follows: GAGVSQSPRYKVTKRGQDVALRCDPISGHVSLYWYRQALGQGPEFLTYFNYEAQQDKSGLPNDRFSAERPEGSISTLTIQRTEQRDSAMYRCASSLAQGNGYTFGSGTRLTVV.